These T cell receptor beta chains were read from a single sample in a study of blood T cell repertoires in COVID-19. The repertoire was sequenced with immunoSEQ multiplex PCR; TCRdb's copy has only in-frame clones and lacks some. The data contain 110,000 to 150,000 clones, roughly 84% of them singletons. The source material was peripheral blood. The receptor source for this set is a human donor in a cohort sampled during active COVID-19. Both conserved end residues are part of each CDR3. The D gene is left open where the match is weak. Part of the rows lack a size; the others show once, few, many or a class for expanded clones.

CASSPRDSRRSYNEQFF,TGTGCCAGCAGCCCACGGGACAGCCGAAGGTCCTACAATGAGCAGTTCTTC,TRBJ2-1,NA,TRBD1,TRBV7-6
CASSTAGTAEKLFF,TGTGCCAGCAGCACAGCCGGGACAGCTGAAAAACTGTTTTTT,TRBJ1-4,NA,TRBD1,TRBV25-1
CASSLGGGAYNEQFF,TGTGCCAGCAGCTTAGGCGGGGGGGCCTACAATGAGCAGTTCTTC,TRBJ2-1,NA,TRBD2,TRBV11-3
CASSPQGDEQFF,TGTGCCAGCTCACCACAGGGAGATGAGCAGTTCTTC,TRBJ2-1,NA,NA,TRBV18
CASSLAISLLAKNIQYF,TGTGCCAGCAGCTTAGCGATTTCGTTACTAGCCAAAAACATTCAGTACTTC,TRBJ2-4,NA,NA,TRBV7-9
CASSRLDSEETQYF,TGTGCCAGTAGTAGGTTAGACAGCGAAGAGACCCAGTACTTC,TRBJ2-5,NA,NA,TRBV19
CASRPSGTRSEQYF,TGTGCCAGCAGACCTTCCGGGACAAGATCCGAGCAGTACTTC,TRBJ2-7,NA,NA,TRBV6-5
CASSPYSGGTDTQYF,TGTGCCAGCAGCCCCTATAGCGGGGGCACAGATACGCAGTATTTT,TRBJ2-3,few,TRBD2,TRBV7-2
CASSSTGSNQPQHF,TGTGCCAGCTCGTCGACAGGTTCGAATCAGCCCCAGCATTTT,TRBJ1-5,NA,NA,TRBV18
CASSFNSGGYNEQFF,TGTGCCAGCAGCTTTAATAGCGGGGGTTACAATGAGCAGTTCTTC,TRBJ2-1,NA,TRBD2,TRBV5-6
CASTQTGASNQPQHF,TGCGCCAGCACACAAACAGGGGCTAGCAATCAGCCCCAGCATTTT,TRBJ1-5,NA,TRBD1,TRBV5-1
CASAQQGARETQYF,TGTGCCAGCGCTCAGCAGGGGGCGAGGGAGACCCAGTACTTC,TRBJ2-5,NA,TRBD1,TRBV19
CASRTSGVETQYF,TGTGCCAGCCGGACTAGCGGGGTAGAGACCCAGTACTTC,TRBJ2-5,once,TRBD2,TRBV5-8
CASILLRDSRLYEQYF,TGTGCCAGCATACTACTCCGGGACAGTCGACTCTACGAGCAGTACTTC,TRBJ2-7,NA,TRBD1,TRBV2
CASRKMTGVGNTIYF,TGTGCCAGCAGGAAGATGACAGGGGTCGGAAACACCATATATTTT,TRBJ1-3,NA,TRBD1,TRBV28
CASKPSGADTQYF,TGTGCCAGCAAACCTAGCGGGGCAGATACGCAGTATTTT,TRBJ2-3,NA,TRBD2,TRBV2
CASNSGTSGVNEQFF,TGTGCCAGCAACTCCGGGACTAGCGGCGTCAATGAGCAGTTCTTC,TRBJ2-1,NA,TRBD2,TRBV18
CASSLPTGSNTEAFF,TGTGCCAGCAGCTTGCCGACAGGTTCGAACACTGAAGCTTTCTTT,TRBJ1-1,NA,NA,TRBV5-4
CASGLVRSSTDTQYF,TGTGCTAGTGGTTTGGTACGGTCTAGCACAGATACGCAGTATTTT,TRBJ2-3,NA,NA,TRBV12-5
CASSLRRAEGSDTQYF,TGCGCCAGCAGCTTAAGAAGGGCGGAGGGCTCCGATACGCAGTATTTT,TRBJ2-3,NA,NA,TRBV5-1
CASSQGGLRGQPQHF,TGCGCCAGCAGCCAAGGGGGGCTCCGAGGTCAGCCCCAGCATTTT,TRBJ1-5,NA,NA,TRBV4-1
CASSLDTGGLWNTEAFF,TGCGCCAGCAGCTTGGACACAGGGGGCTTATGGAACACTGAAGCTTTCTTT,TRBJ1-1,NA,TRBD1,TRBV5-1
CASSLISGSGNTIYF,TGTGCCAGCAGCTTAATCTCAGGCTCTGGAAACACCATATATTTT,TRBJ1-3,NA,NA,TRBV11-2
CASSQVGTSGGIQYF,TGTGCCAGCAGCCAAGTCGGGACTAGCGGGGGTATTCAGTACTTC,TRBJ2-4,NA,TRBD2,TRBV4-2
CASSVHPKTGDSYNEQFF,TGTGCCAGCAGTGTACACCCAAAAACAGGGGACTCCTACAATGAGCAGTTCTTC,TRBJ2-1,NA,TRBD1,TRBV2
CASSHRGTSFTDTQYF,TGTGCCAGCAGCCACCGTGGGACTAGCTTCACAGATACGCAGTATTTT,TRBJ2-3,NA,TRBD2,TRBV3-1/TRBV3-2
CASLPGQGASNYGYTF,TGTGCCAGTCTTCCGGGACAGGGGGCGTCGAACTATGGCTACACCTTC,TRBJ1-2,NA,TRBD1,TRBV19